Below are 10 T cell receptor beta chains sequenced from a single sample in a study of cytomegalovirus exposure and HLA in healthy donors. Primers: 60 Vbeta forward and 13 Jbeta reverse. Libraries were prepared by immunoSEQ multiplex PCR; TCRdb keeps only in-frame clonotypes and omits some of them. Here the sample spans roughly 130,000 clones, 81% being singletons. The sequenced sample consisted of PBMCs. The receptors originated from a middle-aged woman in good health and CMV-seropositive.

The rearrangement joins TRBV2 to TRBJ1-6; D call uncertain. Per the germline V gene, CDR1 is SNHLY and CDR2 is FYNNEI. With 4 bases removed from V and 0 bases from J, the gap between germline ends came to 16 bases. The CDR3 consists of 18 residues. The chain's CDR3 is CASSALVRSSSYNSPLHF. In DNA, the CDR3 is TGTGCCAGCAGTGCGCTAGTCCGGTCGAGCTCCTATAATTCACCCCTCCACTTT.

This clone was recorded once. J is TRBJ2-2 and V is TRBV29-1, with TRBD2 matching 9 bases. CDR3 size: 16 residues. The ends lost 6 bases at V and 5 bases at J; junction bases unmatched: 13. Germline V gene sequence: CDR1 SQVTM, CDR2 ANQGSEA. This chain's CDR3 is CSVKPLLAGETGELFF. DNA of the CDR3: TGCAGCGTCAAACCCCTCTTAGCGGGGGAAACCGGGGAGCTGTTTTTT.

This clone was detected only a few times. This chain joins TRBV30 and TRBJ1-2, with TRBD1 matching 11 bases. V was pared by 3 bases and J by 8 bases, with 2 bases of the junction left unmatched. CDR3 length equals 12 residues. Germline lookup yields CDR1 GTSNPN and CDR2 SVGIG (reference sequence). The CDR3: CAWRWTGGGYTF. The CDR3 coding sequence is TGTGCCTGGAGATGGACAGGGGGCGGCTACACCTTC. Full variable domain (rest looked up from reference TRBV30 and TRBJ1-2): SQTIHQWPATLVQPVGSPLSLECTVEGTSNPNLYWYRQAAGRGLQLLFYSVGIGQISSEVPQNLSASRPQDRQFILSSKKLLLSDSGFYLCAWRWTGGGYTFGSGTRLTVV.

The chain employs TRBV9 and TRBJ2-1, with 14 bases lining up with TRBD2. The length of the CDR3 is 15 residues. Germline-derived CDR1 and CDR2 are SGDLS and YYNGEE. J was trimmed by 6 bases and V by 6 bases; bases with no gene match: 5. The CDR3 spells CASNQGLAGVNEQFF. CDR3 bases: TGTGCCAGCAACCAGGGACTAGCGGGAGTCAATGAGCAGTTCTTC.

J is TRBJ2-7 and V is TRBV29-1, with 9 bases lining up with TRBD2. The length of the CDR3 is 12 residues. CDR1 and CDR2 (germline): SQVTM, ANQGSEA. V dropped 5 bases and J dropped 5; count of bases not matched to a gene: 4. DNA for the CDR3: TGCAGCGTTCGAGAGCGGGGGGACGAGCAGTACTTC. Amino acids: CSVRERGDEQYF.

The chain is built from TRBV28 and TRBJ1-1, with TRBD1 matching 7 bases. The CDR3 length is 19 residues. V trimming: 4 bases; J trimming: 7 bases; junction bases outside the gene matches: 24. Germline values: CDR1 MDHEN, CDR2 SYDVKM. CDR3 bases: TGTGCCAGCAGTTATGAATTGAAGGGTGTCTGGCAGGGGGAAATTGAAGCTTTCTTT. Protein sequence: CASSYELKGVWQGEIEAFF.

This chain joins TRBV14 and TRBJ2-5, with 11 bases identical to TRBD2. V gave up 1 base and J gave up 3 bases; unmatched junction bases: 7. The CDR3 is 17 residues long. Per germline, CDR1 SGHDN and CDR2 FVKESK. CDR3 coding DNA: TGTGCCAGCAGCCAAGCGAGAACTAGCGGGAGAAAAGAGACCCAGTACTTC. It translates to CASSQARTSGRKETQYF.

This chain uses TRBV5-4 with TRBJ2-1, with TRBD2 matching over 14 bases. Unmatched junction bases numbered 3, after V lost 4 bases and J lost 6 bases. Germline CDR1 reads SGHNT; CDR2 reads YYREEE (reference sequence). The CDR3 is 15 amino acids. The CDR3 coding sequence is TGTGCCAGCAGCATGACTAGCGGGAGGGCCAATGAGCAGTTCTTC. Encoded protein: CASSMTSGRANEQFF.

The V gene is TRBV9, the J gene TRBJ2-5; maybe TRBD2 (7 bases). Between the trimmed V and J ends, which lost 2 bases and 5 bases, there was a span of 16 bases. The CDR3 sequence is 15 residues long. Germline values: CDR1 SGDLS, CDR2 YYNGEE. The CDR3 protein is CASSVTGLGGETQYF. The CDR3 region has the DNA TGTGCCAGCAGCGTTACCGGACTAGGGGGGGAGACCCAGTACTTC.

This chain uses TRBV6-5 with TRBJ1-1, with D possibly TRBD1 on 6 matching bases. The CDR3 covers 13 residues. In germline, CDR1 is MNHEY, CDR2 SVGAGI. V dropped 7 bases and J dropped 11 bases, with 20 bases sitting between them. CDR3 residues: CASTKEQGSIAFF. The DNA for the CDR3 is TGTGCCAGCACAAAAGAACAGGGATCAATCGCTTTCTTT.